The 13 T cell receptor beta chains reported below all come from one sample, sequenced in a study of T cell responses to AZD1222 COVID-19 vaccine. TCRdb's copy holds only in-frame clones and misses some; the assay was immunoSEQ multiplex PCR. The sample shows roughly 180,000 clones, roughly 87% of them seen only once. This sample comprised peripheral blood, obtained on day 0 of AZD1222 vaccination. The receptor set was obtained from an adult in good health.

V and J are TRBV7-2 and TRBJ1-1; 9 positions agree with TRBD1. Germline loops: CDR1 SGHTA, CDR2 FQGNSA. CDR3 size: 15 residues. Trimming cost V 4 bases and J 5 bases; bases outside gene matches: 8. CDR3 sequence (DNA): TGTGCCAGCAGCTCAATTACAGGGGGCTTTACTGAAGCTTTCTTT. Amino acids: CASSSITGGFTEAFF. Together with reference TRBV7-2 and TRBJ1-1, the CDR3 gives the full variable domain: GAGVSQSPSNKVTEKGKDVELRCDPISGHTALYWYRQSLGQGLEFLIYFQGNSAPDKSGLPSDRFSAERTGGSVSTLTIQRTQQEDSAVYLCASSSITGGFTEAFFGQGTRLTVV.

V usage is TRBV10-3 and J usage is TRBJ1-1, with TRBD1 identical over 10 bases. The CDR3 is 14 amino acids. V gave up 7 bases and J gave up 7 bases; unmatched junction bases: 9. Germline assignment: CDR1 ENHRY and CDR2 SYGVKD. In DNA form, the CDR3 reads TGTGCCATCAATAACCGGGACAGGGGTGATGAAGCTTTCTTT. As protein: CAINNRDRGDEAFF.

In DNA, the CDR3 is TGCGCCAGCAGCTTGATATCGGGGTTGGAGCAGTTCTTC. The encoded protein is CASSLISGLEQFF. The chain uses TRBV5-1 and TRBJ2-1; a weak D match, TRBD2 (5 bases). Trimming left V 1 base short and J 10 bases short, with 12 bases between. CDR3 length: 13 residues. Germline assignment: CDR1 SGHRS and CDR2 YFSETQ.

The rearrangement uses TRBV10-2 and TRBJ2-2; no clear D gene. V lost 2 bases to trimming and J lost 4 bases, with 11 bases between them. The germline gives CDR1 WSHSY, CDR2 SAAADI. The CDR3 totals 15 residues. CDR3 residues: CASSERVVITGELFF. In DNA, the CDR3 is TGCGCCAGCAGTGAGAGGGTAGTAATCACCGGGGAGCTGTTTTTT.

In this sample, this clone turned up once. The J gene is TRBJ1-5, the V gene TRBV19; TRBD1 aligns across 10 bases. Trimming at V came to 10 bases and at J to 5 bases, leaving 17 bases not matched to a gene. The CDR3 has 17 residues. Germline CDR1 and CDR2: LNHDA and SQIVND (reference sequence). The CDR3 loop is CAISTGPGTGAHQPQHF. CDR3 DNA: TGTGCCATCTCGACAGGACCCGGGACAGGGGCCCATCAGCCCCAGCATTTT.

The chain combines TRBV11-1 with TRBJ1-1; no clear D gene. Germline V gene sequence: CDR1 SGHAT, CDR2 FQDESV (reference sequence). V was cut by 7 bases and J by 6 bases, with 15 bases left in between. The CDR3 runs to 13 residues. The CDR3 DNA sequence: TGTGCCAGCACTGGGCGGTTTAGGCCTGAAGCTTTCTTT. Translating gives CASTGRFRPEAFF.

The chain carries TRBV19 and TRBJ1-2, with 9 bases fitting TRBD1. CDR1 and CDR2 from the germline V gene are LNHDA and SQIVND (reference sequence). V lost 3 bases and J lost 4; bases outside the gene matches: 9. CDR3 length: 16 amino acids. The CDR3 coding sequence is TGTGCCAGTAGTATCCCGGCCCGGGACAGGGTCTATGGCTACACCTTC. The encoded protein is CASSIPARDRVYGYTF.

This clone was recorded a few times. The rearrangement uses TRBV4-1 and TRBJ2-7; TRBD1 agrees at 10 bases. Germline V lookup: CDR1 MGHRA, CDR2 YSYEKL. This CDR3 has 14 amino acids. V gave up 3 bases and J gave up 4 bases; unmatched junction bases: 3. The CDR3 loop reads CASSQTGGWYEQYF. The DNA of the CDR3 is TGCGCCAGCAGCCAGACAGGGGGCTGGTACGAGCAGTACTTC.

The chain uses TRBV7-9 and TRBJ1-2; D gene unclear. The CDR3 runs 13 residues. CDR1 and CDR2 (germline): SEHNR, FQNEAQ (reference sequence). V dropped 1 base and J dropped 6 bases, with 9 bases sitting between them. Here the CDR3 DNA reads TGTGCCAGCAGCTTAGGGAGGTGGGATGGCTACACCTTC. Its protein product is CASSLGRWDGYTF.

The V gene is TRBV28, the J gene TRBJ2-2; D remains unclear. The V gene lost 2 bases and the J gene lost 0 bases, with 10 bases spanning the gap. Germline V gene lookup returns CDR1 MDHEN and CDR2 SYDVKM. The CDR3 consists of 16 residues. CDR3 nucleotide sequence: TGTGCCAGCAGTTTACAGCCGGAAGCGAACACCGGGGAGCTGTTTTTT. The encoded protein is CASSLQPEANTGELFF.

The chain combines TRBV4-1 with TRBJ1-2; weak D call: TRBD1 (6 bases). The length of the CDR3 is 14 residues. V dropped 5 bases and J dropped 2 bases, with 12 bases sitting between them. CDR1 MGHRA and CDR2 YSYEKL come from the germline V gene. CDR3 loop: CASSSKGENYGYTF. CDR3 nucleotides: TGCGCCAGCAGCTCGAAGGGGGAGAACTATGGCTACACCTTC.

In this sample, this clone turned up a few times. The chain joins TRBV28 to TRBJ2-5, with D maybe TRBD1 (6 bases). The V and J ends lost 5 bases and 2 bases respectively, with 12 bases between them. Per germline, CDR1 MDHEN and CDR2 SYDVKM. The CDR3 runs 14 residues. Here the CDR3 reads CASSTQGSQETQYF. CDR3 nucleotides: TGTGCCAGCAGTACTCAGGGGTCACAAGAGACCCAGTACTTC.

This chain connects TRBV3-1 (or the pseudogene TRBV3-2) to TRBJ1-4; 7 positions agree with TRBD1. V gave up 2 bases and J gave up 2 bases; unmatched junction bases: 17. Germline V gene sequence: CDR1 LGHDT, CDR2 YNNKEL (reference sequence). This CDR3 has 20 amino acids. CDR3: CASSQYRGGQRLSTNEKLFF. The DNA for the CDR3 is TGTGCCAGCAGCCAATACCGAGGGGGACAGCGGCTGTCTACTAATGAAAAACTGTTTTTT.